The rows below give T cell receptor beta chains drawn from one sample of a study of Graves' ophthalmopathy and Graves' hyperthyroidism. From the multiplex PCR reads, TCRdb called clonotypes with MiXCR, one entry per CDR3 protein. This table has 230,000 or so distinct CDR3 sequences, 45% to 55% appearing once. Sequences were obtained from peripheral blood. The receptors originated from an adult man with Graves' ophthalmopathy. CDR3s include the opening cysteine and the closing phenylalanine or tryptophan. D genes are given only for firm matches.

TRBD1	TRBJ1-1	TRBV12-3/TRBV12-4	CASSLLQGANTEAFF
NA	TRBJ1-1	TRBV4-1	CASSQGGAKGEAFF
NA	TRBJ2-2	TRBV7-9	CAPRRSTGELFF
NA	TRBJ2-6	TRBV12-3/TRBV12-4	CASSESGTGANVLTF
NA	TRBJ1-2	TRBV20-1	CSAREGFLAYGYTF
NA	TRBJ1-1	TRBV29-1	CSVGTWGANTEAFF
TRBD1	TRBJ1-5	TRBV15	CATSRPGQGIGQPQHF
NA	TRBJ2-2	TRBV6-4	CASSDDRNTGELFF
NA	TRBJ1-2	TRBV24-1	CATSDSGTLKNYGYTF
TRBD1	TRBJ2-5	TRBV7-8	CASSLGQGQETQYF
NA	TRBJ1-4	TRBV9	CASSPIGGNEKLFF
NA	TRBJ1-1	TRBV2	CASSRGEAFF
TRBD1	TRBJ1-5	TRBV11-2	CASSSFGTAGQPQHF
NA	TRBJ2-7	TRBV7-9	CASSLGRGNEQYF
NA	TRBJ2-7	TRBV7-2	CASSLGVGSNSYEQYF
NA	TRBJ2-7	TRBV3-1	CASSLRRTLSVGEQYF
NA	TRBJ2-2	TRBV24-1	CATSRSNTGELFF
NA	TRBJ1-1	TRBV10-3	CAISSLMPTMNTEAFF
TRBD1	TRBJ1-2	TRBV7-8	CASSWDGQVTGYTF
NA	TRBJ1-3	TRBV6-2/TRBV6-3	CASRISQGPGNTIYF
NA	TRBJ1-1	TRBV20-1	CSASGWGMIGNTEAFF
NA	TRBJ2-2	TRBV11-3	CASSSGTSANTGELFF
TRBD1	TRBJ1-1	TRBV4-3	CASGQGDVTEAFF